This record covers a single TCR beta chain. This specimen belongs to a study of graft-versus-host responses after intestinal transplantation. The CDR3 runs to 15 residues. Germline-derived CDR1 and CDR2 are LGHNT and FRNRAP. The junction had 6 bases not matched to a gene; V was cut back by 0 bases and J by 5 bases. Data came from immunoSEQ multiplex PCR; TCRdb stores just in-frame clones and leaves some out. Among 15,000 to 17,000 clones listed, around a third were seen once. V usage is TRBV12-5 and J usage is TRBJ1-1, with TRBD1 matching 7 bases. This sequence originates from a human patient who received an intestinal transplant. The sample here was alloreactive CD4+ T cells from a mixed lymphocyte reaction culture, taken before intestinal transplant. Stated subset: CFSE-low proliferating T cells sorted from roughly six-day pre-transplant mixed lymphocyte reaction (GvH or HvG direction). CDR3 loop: CASGLVRGGRTEAFF. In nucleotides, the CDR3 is TGTGCTAGTGGTTTGGTACGAGGGGGCCGGACTGAAGCTTTCTTT.